Here is one TCR beta chain with its context. The data were obtained in a study of shared clonotypes between healthy human individuals. The overall study: The study drew on two women and three men aged 18 to 49 as donors.

The CDR3 totals 15 residues. Trimming removed 1 base from V and 4 bases from J; junction bases left unmatched: 9. Per the germline V gene, CDR1 is GTSNPN and CDR2 is SVGIG (reference sequence). Sequencing was performed with immunoSEQ multiplex PCR; in TCRdb, only in-frame clones are kept and a portion is missing. The sample lists 400,000 to 500,000 clones; 76% were seen once. The J gene is TRBJ1-2, the V gene TRBV30; TRBD1 matches 7 bases. Sequenced: PBMCs. The clonotype originates from a woman in her 40s in good health. Some clones in this sample may be carry-over from other donors' samples. The CDR3 protein is CAWSGVGGTVYGYTF. The CDR3 region has the DNA TGTGCCTGGAGTGGTGTCGGCGGGACAGTCTATGGCTACACCTTC. Combining the CDR3 with reference TRBV30 and TRBJ1-2 gives the whole variable domain SQTIHQWPATLVQPVGSPLSLECTVEGTSNPNLYWYRQAAGRGLQLLFYSVGIGQISSEVPQNLSASRPQDRQFILSSKKLLLSDSGFYLCAWSGVGGTVYGYTFGSGTRLTVV.